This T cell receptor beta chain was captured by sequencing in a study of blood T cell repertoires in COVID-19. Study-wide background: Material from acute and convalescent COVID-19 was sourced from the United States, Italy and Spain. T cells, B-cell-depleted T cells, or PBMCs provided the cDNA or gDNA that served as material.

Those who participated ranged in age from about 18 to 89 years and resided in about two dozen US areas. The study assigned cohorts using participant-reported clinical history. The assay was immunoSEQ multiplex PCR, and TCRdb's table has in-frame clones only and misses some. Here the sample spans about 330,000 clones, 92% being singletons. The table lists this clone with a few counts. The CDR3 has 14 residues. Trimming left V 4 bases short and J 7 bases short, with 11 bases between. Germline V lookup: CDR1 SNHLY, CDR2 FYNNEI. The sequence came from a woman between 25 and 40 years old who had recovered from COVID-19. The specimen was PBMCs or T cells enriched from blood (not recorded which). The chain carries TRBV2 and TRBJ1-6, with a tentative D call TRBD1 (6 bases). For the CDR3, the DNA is TGTGCCAGCAGTGTGAAGGGGGGGAATTCACCCCTCCACTTT. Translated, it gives CASSVKGGNSPLHF.